The rows below give T cell receptor beta chains drawn from one sample of a study of cytomegalovirus exposure and HLA in healthy donors. The data were produced by immunoSEQ multiplex PCR, yet TCRdb's version contains in-frame clones alone and is incomplete. The sample consists of a few hundred thousand clones, about 77% of them appearing once. What was sequenced was PBMCs. These TCRs come from a woman under 40 in good health and CMV-seronegative. CDR3s include the opening cysteine and the closing phenylalanine or tryptophan. The D gene is left open where the match is weak. Clone size is shown for a subset of rows, as once, few, many or a class of expanded clone.

J gene,clone size,V gene,D gene,CDR3 protein,CDR3 DNA
TRBJ2-1,few,TRBV30,NA,CAWSTASYNEQFF,TGTGCCTGGAGTACTGCTAGCTACAATGAGCAGTTCTTC
TRBJ2-6,NA,TRBV13,NA,CASSLGQAGANVLTF,TGTGCCAGCAGCTTAGGCCAGGCTGGGGCCAACGTCCTGACTTTC
TRBJ2-3,NA,TRBV7-9,TRBD2,CASSFPHLGRVTPDTQYF,TGTGCCAGCAGCTTCCCACATCTCGGGAGGGTTACGCCAGATACGCAGTATTTT
TRBJ2-1,once,TRBV11-1,TRBD2,CASSPLAGVLIEQFF,TGTGCCAGCAGTCCACTAGCGGGAGTGTTGATTGAGCAGTTCTTC
TRBJ2-1,NA,TRBV30,NA,CACTALESSYNEQFF,TGTGCCTGCACCGCTTTAGAGAGCTCCTACAATGAGCAGTTCTTC
TRBJ2-7,NA,TRBV15,TRBD1,CATSQPGQRSYEQYF,TGTGCCACCAGCCAACCGGGACAGAGGTCCTACGAGCAGTACTTC
TRBJ2-7,NA,TRBV11-2,NA,CASSLDRAFSYEQYF,TGTGCCAGCAGCTTAGACAGGGCCTTTTCCTACGAGCAGTACTTC
TRBJ2-1,NA,TRBV27,TRBD2,CASSFSGTAGDNEQFF,TGTGCCAGCAGTTTTTCCGGGACTGCGGGGGACAATGAGCAGTTCTTC
TRBJ2-7,few,TRBV5-1,TRBD2,CASSDGLAGGSEQYF,TGCGCCAGCAGCGACGGACTAGCGGGAGGTTCCGAGCAGTACTTC
TRBJ1-1,NA,TRBV11-3,NA,CASSASGAEAFF,TGTGCCAGCAGCGCCAGTGGAGCTGAAGCTTTCTTT
TRBJ2-5,NA,TRBV9,TRBD2,CASSVAGTKEETQYF,TGTGCCAGCAGCGTGGCCGGGACTAAAGAAGAGACCCAGTACTTC
TRBJ1-2,few,TRBV5-4,TRBD1,CASSSRQGSYGYTF,TGTGCCAGCAGCTCTCGACAGGGGTCCTATGGCTACACCTTC
TRBJ1-1,NA,TRBV5-1,NA,CASSLGARAEAFF,TGCGCCAGCAGCTTGGGGGCCAGGGCTGAAGCTTTCTTT
TRBJ2-7,few,TRBV5-4,NA,CASSLWGGASYEQYF,TGTGCCAGCAGCTTGTGGGGCGGGGCCTCCTACGAGCAGTACTTC
TRBJ2-2,NA,TRBV2,TRBD1,CASRIQGATGELFF,TGTGCCAGCAGGATCCAGGGGGCGACCGGGGAGCTGTTTTTT
TRBJ1-2,NA,TRBV2,TRBD1,CASRGDSDYGYTF,TGTGCCAGCAGAGGGGACAGCGACTATGGCTACACCTTC
TRBJ1-1,NA,TRBV7-9,NA,CASSPFGGDTEAFF,TGTGCCAGCAGTCCCTTCGGGGGGGACACTGAAGCTTTCTTT
TRBJ2-1,NA,TRBV7-3,NA,CASSSNAGYYNEQFF,TGTGCCAGCTCCTCCAATGCGGGCTATTACAATGAGCAGTTCTTC